This record looks at one T cell receptor (beta chain) sequence and its context. Its antigen is undetermined. The data derive from a study of identical twins. General study findings and limits: A lower insertion count was a feature of abundant cord blood beta clonotypes, with no such feature in memory repertoires. Twins' surplus sharing was weaker for beta out-of-frame sequences.

TCRdb reprocessed the 5' RACE reads via MiXCR and lists one record per CDR3 protein. The sample comprises 640,000 or so distinct CDR3 sequences, approximately 6.1% of which are singletons, and roughly 1.6% rests with the top ten. Per the germline V gene, CDR1 is LNHDA and CDR2 is SQIVND (reference sequence). V lost 11 bases to trimming and J lost 8 bases; unmatched junction nucleotides: 7. The CDR3 totals 13 residues. The chain carries TRBV19 and TRBJ2-1; 12 nucleotides line up with TRBD2. The clonotype was recovered from a man between 18 and 29 years old in good health. Material: naive T cells sorted from blood. CDR3 sequence reads: CASLAGGNDEQFF. CDR3 DNA: TGTGCCTCGCTAGCGGGAGGGAACGATGAGCAGTTCTTC.